The clone carrying this TCR beta chain was picked up a small number of times. The germline gives CDR1 GTSNPN, CDR2 SVGIG (reference sequence). V gave up 3 bases and J gave up 3 bases, with 11 bases separating them. The CDR3 is made up of 13 amino acids. The data derive from a study of T cell changes during pregnancy in multiple sclerosis. The repertoire was sequenced with immunoSEQ multiplex PCR; TCRdb's copy has only in-frame clones and lacks some. The sample has around 62,000 clones; 89% are singletons. The rearrangement joins TRBV30 to TRBJ1-1; D ambiguous. Here the sequenced sample was peripheral blood, taken in the first trimester of pregnancy. The clonotype was recovered from a female donor with multiple sclerosis, enrolled in a pregnancy study. The CDR3 region is CAWSVDKHTEAFF. The CDR3 DNA reads TGTGCCTGGAGCGTTGACAAACACACTGAAGCTTTCTTT.